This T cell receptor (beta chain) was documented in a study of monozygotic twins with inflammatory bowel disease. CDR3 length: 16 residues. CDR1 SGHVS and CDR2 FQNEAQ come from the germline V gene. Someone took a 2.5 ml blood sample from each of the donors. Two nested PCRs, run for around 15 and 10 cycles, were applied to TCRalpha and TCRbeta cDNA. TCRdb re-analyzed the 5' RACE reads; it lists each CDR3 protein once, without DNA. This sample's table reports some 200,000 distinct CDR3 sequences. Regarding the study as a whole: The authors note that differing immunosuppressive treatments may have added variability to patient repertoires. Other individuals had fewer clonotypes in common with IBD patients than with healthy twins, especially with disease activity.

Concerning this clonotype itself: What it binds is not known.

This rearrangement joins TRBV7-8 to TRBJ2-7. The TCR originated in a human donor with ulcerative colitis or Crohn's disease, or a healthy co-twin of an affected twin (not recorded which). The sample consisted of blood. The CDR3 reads CASSREREEISYEQYF.